The 14 T cell receptor beta chains reported below all come from one sample, sequenced in a study of T cells after posttransplantation cyclophosphamide. TCRdb's table, derived via immunoSEQ multiplex PCR, lists solely in-frame clones and lacks some. This sample comprises 20,000 to 25,000 clones, none seen once only. The sample taken for sequencing was PBMCs. The receptors derive from a woman in her fifties or sixties in good health, CMV-negative, and a related stem cell transplant donor.

This clone was seen a handful of times. J is TRBJ1-5 and V is TRBV28, with 7 bases matching TRBD1. The CDR3 is 16 residues long. Germline values: CDR1 MDHEN, CDR2 SYDVKM. V dropped 2 bases and J dropped 6; count of bases not matched to a gene: 10. CDR3 in amino acids: CASSLVGQGVFQPQHF. CDR3 DNA sequence: TGTGCCAGCAGTTTAGTGGGGCAGGGGGTATTTCAGCCCCAGCATTTT.

This clone was recorded many times. The V and J genes are TRBV5-6 and TRBJ1-1; D may be TRBD1 (5 bases). CDR3 length equals 13 residues. The germline V and J ends were trimmed by 3 bases and 6 bases, with 12 bases remaining between them. In germline, CDR1 is SGHDT, CDR2 YYEEEE. CDR3 in DNA: TGTGCCAGCAGCTGGGGGGGTGGCGCTGAAGCTTTCTTT. Translated, it gives CASSWGGGAEAFF.

This clone came up many times. This chain joins TRBV4-2 and TRBJ2-2; 8 positions agree with TRBD1. J gave up 1 base and V 1 base, and 8 bases lay outside the gene matches. The CDR3 is made up of 18 amino acids. Germline CDR1 and CDR2: LGHNA and YNFKEQ. CDR3 sequence: CASSQAIGGQGNTGELFF. In DNA form, the CDR3 reads TGTGCCAGCAGCCAAGCCATTGGAGGACAGGGGAACACCGGGGAGCTGTTTTTT.

This clone was counted only a few times. The chain joins TRBV4-2 to TRBJ2-1; TRBD2 matches 10 bases. Losses at the gene ends were 4 bases for V and 1 base for J; bases not matched to a gene: 4. The CDR3 has 16 amino acids. CDR1 and CDR2 (germline): LGHNA, YNFKEQ. CDR3 residues: CASSPQLAGSYNEQFF. The CDR3 nucleotides read TGTGCCAGCAGCCCCCAACTAGCGGGGTCCTACAATGAGCAGTTCTTC.

The sample holds many counts of this clone. The gene calls are TRBV18 and TRBJ1-6, with 8 bases fitting TRBD1. In germline, CDR1 is KGHSH, CDR2 LQKENI. The V segment lost 5 bases and the J segment 6 bases; nucleotides outside the gene matches: 9. This CDR3 contains 16 residues. In nucleotides, the CDR3 is TGTGCCAGCTCAGAGGGACAGGAATCTTCTAATTCACCCCTCCACTTT. Protein: CASSEGQESSNSPLHF.

This clone came up many times. The chain employs TRBV28 and TRBJ2-5, with 7 bases matching TRBD2. Germline assignment: CDR1 MDHEN and CDR2 SYDVKM. This CDR3 is 15 amino acids long. V trimming: 7 bases; J trimming: 2 bases; junction bases outside the gene matches: 10. DNA for the CDR3: TGTGCCAGCACAGGTCGGCTAGCGGTGCAAGAGACCCAGTACTTC. Its translation: CASTGRLAVQETQYF.

This clone is termed medium-sized. This chain uses TRBV19 with TRBJ2-1, with no clear D. Germline V gives CDR1 LNHDA, CDR2 SQIVND (reference sequence). Between the trimmed V and J ends, which lost 3 bases and 7 bases, there was a span of 10 bases. The CDR3 extends over 13 amino acids. This CDR3 is CASSIGVGNEQFF. The CDR3 nucleotides read TGTGCCAGTAGTATTGGTGTCGGGAATGAGCAGTTCTTC.

This clone appeared many times. J is TRBJ2-1 and V is TRBV5-1; unclear D gene. Trimming pared 2 bases from V and 5 bases from J, leaving 8 bases between. This CDR3 is 13 amino acids long. Germline-derived CDR1 and CDR2 are SGHRS and YFSETQ. CDR3 residues: CASSLRTDNEQFF. The CDR3 DNA is TGCGCCAGCAGCTTAAGAACGGACAATGAGCAGTTCTTC.

This clone was counted ten times or more. The CDR3 here is CASSGTENSPLHF. For the CDR3, the DNA is TGTGCCAGCAGCGGGACAGAAAATTCACCCCTCCACTTT. The rearrangement links TRBV6-5 to TRBJ1-6, with 7 bases matching TRBD1. This CDR3 spans 13 amino acids. The V gene's germline CDR1 is MNHEY and CDR2 SVGAGI. Germline trimming cut 6 bases from V and 7 bases from J; bases unmatched to any gene: 3.

In its sample, this clone was seen many times. The rearrangement joins TRBV28 to TRBJ2-7, with 9 nucleotides matching TRBD1. Losses at the gene ends were 5 bases for V and 3 bases for J; bases not matched to a gene: 5. Germline V lookup: CDR1 MDHEN, CDR2 SYDVKM. The CDR3 runs 14 residues. The DNA of the CDR3 is TGTGCCAGCAGTCAAGGGGGACAGGGCTACGAGCAGTACTTC. Translation: CASSQGGQGYEQYF.

This clone was picked up many times. The J gene is TRBJ1-6, the V gene TRBV5-6; 10 nucleotides line up with TRBD1. Germline V lookup: CDR1 SGHDT, CDR2 YYEEEE. This CDR3 contains 14 residues. Trimming removed 4 bases from V and 8 bases from J; junction bases left unmatched: 3. CDR3: CASSDGTGDSPLHF. The CDR3 bases are TGTGCCAGCAGCGACGGGACAGGGGATTCACCCCTCCACTTT.

Many counts were recorded for this clone. The chain is built from TRBV4-3 and TRBJ1-3; tentative D call: TRBD1 (5 bases). The CDR3 has 18 amino acids. CDR1 is LGHNA, CDR2 YSLEER, per germline. V gave up 0 bases and J gave up 0 bases, with 15 bases separating them. Written as DNA, the CDR3 is TGCGCCAGCAGCCAAGAAGTGACAGCCCTACACTCTGGAAACACCATATATTTT. Protein product: CASSQEVTALHSGNTIYF.

The V call is TRBV29-1, the J call TRBJ1-1; TRBD1 agrees at 12 bases. The germline CDR1 and CDR2 sequences are SQVTM and ANQGSEA. V shed 2 bases, J shed 9 bases, and the junction held 7 bases outside the gene matches. CDR3 size: 14 residues. CDR3 DNA sequence: TGCAGCGTTGAATCGGGACAGGGGGCCGGACAAGCTTTCTTT. Its protein is CSVESGQGAGQAFF.

This clone has at least ten counts. The rearrangement joins TRBV7-6 to TRBJ2-5; tentatively, D is TRBD2 (5 bases). V gave up 2 bases and J gave up 0 bases, with 7 bases separating them. The CDR3 extends over 14 amino acids. In germline, CDR1 is SGHVS, CDR2 FNYEAQ. This chain's CDR3 is CASSLTGDQETQYF. CDR3 in DNA: TGTGCCAGCAGCTTAACCGGGGACCAAGAGACCCAGTACTTC.